This TCR beta chain originates from a study of blood T cell repertoires in COVID-19. Overall study context: Sample material is recorded as cDNA or gDNA derived from T cells, B-cell-depleted T cells, or PBMCs.

This table comes from immunoSEQ multiplex PCR, and its TCRdb copy is limited to in-frame clones, with some not included. The table shows about 240,000 clones, with approximately 86% occurring only once. This sequence was found in a woman aged 70-85 years with active or convalescent COVID-19. Sequenced material: peripheral blood.

This CDR3 is CASGLDRAGGEKLFF. The CDR3 DNA is TGTGCTAGTGGTTTGGATCGAGCAGGGGGAGAAAAACTGTTTTTT. The rearrangement joins TRBV12-5 to TRBJ1-4, with 7 bases identical to TRBD1. The V segment lost 1 base and the J segment 8 bases; nucleotides outside the gene matches: 7. This CDR3 has 15 amino acids. The germline CDR1 and CDR2 sequences are LGHNT and FRNRAP.